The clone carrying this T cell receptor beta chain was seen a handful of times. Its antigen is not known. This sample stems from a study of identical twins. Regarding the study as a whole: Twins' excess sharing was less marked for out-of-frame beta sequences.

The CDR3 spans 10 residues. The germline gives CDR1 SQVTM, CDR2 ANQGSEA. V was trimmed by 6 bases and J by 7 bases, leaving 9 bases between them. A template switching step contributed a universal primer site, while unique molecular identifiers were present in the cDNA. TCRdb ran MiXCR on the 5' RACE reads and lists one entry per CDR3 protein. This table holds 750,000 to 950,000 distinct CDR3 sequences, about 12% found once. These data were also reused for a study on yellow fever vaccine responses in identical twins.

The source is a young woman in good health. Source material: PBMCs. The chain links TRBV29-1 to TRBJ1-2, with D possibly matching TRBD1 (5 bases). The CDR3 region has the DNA TGCAGCGTGGGGGGGTCTGGCTACACCTTC. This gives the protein CSVGGSGYTF.